A single sample is the source of the 10 T cell receptor beta chains below, sequenced in a study of cytomegalovirus exposure and HLA in healthy donors. This PCR relied on a set of 60 Vbeta primers and 13 Jbeta primers. TCRdb keeps only in-frame clones here, not all; method: immunoSEQ multiplex PCR. The sample contains 75,000 to 95,000 clones, 69% of which appear only once. The sequencing sample was made of PBMCs. These receptors came from a man aged 50 to 59 in good health and CMV-seronegative.

The CDR3 DNA follows: TGTGCCAGCAGTTTACGCAACAAGGGCTACACCTTC. Amino acids: CASSLRNKGYTF. The rearrangement links TRBV6-4 to TRBJ1-2; no clear D. The V and J ends lost 5 bases and 8 bases respectively, with 12 bases between them. Germline V gene data show CDR1 as MRHNA and CDR2 as SNTAGT. There are 12 residues in the CDR3.

This clone has just a few counts. J is TRBJ1-2 and V is TRBV5-1; the D gene is possibly TRBD1 (5 bases). V was pared by 4 bases and J by 1 base, with 8 bases between. The germline V gene has CDR1 SGHRS and CDR2 YFSETQ. The CDR3 is 13 residues long. The CDR3 is CASSKTDNYGYTF. As DNA, the CDR3 is TGCGCCAGCAGCAAGACAGATAACTATGGCTACACCTTC.

The rearrangement uses TRBV28 and TRBJ1-5; D not resolved. This CDR3 comprises 15 residues. The V and J ends lost 3 bases and 0 bases respectively, with 9 bases between them. Per the germline V gene, CDR1 is MDHEN and CDR2 is SYDVKM. CDR3 sequence reads: CASSFGIPSNQPQHF. CDR3 nucleotides: TGTGCCAGCAGTTTTGGCATACCTAGCAATCAGCCCCAGCATTTT.

This chain connects TRBV5-3 to TRBJ1-4, with 7 bases lining up with TRBD1. TRBV5-3 is annotated as an ORF whose role is uncertain. Losses at the gene ends were 4 bases for V and 8 bases for J; bases not matched to a gene: 5. The CDR3 loop spans 13 amino acids. The DNA of the CDR3 is TGTGCCAGAAGCCTCCGGACAGGAGAAAAACTGTTTTTT. Encoded protein: CARSLRTGEKLFF.

The gene calls are TRBV5-1 and TRBJ2-5, with 12 bases fitting TRBD2. CDR3 length: 16 amino acids. Germline CDR1 and CDR2: SGHRS and YFSETQ. The V and J ends lost 2 bases and 5 bases, in that order; junction bases with no gene match: 7. Here the CDR3 DNA reads TGCGCCAGCAGCTTAGCTAGCGGGAGGGCCGGCGAGACCCAGTACTTC. Its protein product is CASSLASGRAGETQYF.

The chain has TRBV7-9 and TRBJ2-7; D may be TRBD1 (6 bases). Germline V gene sequence: CDR1 SEHNR, CDR2 FQNEAQ (reference sequence). Trimming pared 3 bases from V and 2 bases from J, leaving 8 bases between. The CDR3 is made up of 13 amino acids. As DNA, the CDR3 is TGTGCCAGCAGCTTCACAGGGACCTACGAGCAGTACTTC. Amino acids: CASSFTGTYEQYF.

The chain carries TRBV19 and TRBJ2-7; TRBD2 aligns across 7 bases. The length of the CDR3 is 16 residues. Trimming at V came to 5 bases and at J to 3 bases, leaving 13 bases not matched to a gene. CDR1 and CDR2 (germline): LNHDA, SQIVND (reference sequence). In nucleotides, the CDR3 is TGTGCCAGTAGTCCCTCTTGGGAGGGGAGGAACTACGAGCAGTACTTC. Protein product: CASSPSWEGRNYEQYF.

The CDR3 loop reads CAISEVGTTNEQFF. CDR3 nucleotide sequence: TGTGCCATCAGTGAAGTTGGGACTACCAATGAGCAGTTCTTC. The chain couples TRBV10-3 to TRBJ2-1; 7 bases align to TRBD2. Germline trimming cut 3 bases from V and 6 bases from J; bases unmatched to any gene: 5. The CDR3 spans 14 residues. Germline lookup yields CDR1 ENHRY and CDR2 SYGVKD.

The chain links TRBV2 to TRBJ2-3; D not resolved. V was cut by 4 bases and J by 6 bases, with 14 bases left in between. CDR3 length equals 14 residues. In germline, CDR1 is SNHLY, CDR2 FYNNEI. The CDR3 loop reads CASSVLREADTQYF. The CDR3 DNA reads TGTGCCAGCAGTGTATTACGCGAGGCGGATACGCAGTATTTT.

The V call is TRBV7-3, the J call TRBJ1-1, with no clear D. The germline V gene has CDR1 SGHTA and CDR2 FQGTGA. V was shortened by 3 bases and J by 1 base, with 9 bases between the two germline ends. The CDR3 totals 14 residues. CDR3 in amino acids: CASSLGSPNTEAFF. CDR3 sequence (DNA): TGTGCCAGCAGCTTGGGCAGTCCGAACACTGAAGCTTTCTTT.